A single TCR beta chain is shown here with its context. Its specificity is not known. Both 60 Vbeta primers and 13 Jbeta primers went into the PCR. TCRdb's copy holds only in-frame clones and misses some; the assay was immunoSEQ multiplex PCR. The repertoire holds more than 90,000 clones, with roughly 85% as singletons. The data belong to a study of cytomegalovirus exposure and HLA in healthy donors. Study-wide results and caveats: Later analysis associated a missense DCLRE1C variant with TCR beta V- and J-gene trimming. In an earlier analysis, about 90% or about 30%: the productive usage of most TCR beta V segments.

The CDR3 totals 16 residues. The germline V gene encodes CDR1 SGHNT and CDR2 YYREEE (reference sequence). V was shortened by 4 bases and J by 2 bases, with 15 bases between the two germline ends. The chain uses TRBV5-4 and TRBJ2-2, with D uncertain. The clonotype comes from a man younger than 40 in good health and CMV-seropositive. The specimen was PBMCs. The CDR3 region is CASSVSRQLNTGELFF. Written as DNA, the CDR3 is TGTGCCAGCAGCGTAAGCAGGCAGCTCAACACCGGGGAGCTGTTTTTT.